This T cell receptor beta chain was obtained from a study of blood T cell repertoires in COVID-19. Study context: The study drew acute and convalescent COVID-19 samples from the United States, Italy and Spain. The cDNA or gDNA used as material had been derived from T cells, B-cell-depleted T cells, or PBMCs.

CDR1 and CDR2 (germline): SGHDT, YYEEEE. CDR3 length: 16 amino acids. V dropped 2 bases and J dropped 7; count of bases not matched to a gene: 9. Original processing methods: Reference gene primer amplification yielded estimated nucleated cell counts. Produced via immunoSEQ multiplex PCR; TCRdb's table is partial and in-frame only. The V and J calls and clone size come from that table; D and trimming were worked out from the DNA. Counted here are 400,000 to 450,000 clones, 86% occurring once; the ten biggest clones make up over 1.3%. This clonotype was obtained from a woman aged 30 to 39 with active or convalescent COVID-19. This chain joins TRBV5-6 and TRBJ1-6, with TRBD1 identical over 7 bases. Sequenced input: peripheral blood. The CDR3 loop is CASSFLTGTVNSPLHF. The CDR3 nucleotides are TGTGCCAGCAGCTTCCTTACCGGGACAGTGAATTCACCCCTCCACTTT.